A selection of T cell receptor beta chains follows, all from one sample in a study of lymphopenia after photon versus proton radiotherapy. Profiling relied on immunoSEQ multiplex PCR, and the TCRdb table lists in-frame clones only, not all of them. Of over 50,000 clones detected, 70% to 90% appear once; the ten largest clones hold 2% to 3%. The sample in question was peripheral blood, obtained from a patient treated with photon-based radiotherapy. The receptor set was obtained from a man aged 40-49 years with gastric cancer. Each CDR3 is given with its conserved first and last residue. D genes are given only for firm matches. Size is stated for part of the rows, as once, few or many counts, or as a class when the clone is expanded.

d_call clone_size j_call v_call cdr3_aa cdr3_nt
TRBD2 NA TRBJ2-3 TRBV15 CATSSEAGARGDTQYF TGTGCCACCAGCAGCGAAGCGGGGGCAAGAGGAGATACGCAGTATTTT
NA NA TRBJ2-7 TRBV6-6 CASSYSTGRNEQYF TGTGCCAGCAGTTACTCGACGGGGCGGAACGAGCAGTACTTC
TRBD1 NA TRBJ1-2 TRBV11-2 CASSLDGQGAYGYTF TGTGCCAGCAGCTTAGACGGACAGGGGGCCTATGGCTACACCTTC
TRBD1 once TRBJ2-7 TRBV11-2 CASSSLGRGPHYEQYF TGTGCCAGCAGCTCCCTAGGTAGGGGGCCCCATTACGAGCAGTACTTC
NA NA TRBJ2-2 TRBV4-1 CASSQGRGSGELFF TGCGCCAGCAGCCAAGGGAGGGGGTCCGGGGAGCTGTTTTTT
NA NA TRBJ2-7 TRBV4-2 CASSQEGLAPEQYF TGTGCCAGCAGCCAAGAGGGTTTAGCACCCGAGCAGTACTTC
NA NA TRBJ1-5 TRBV30 CAWSVMGRRQPQHF TGTGCCTGGAGTGTGATGGGGAGGAGACAGCCCCAGCATTTT
NA NA TRBJ1-1 TRBV5-6 CASSPQGLNTEAFF TGTGCCAGCAGCCCCCAGGGGTTGAACACTGAAGCTTTCTTT
NA NA TRBJ1-5 TRBV15 CATSSGGSNQPQHF TGTGCCACCAGCAGTGGAGGGAGCAATCAGCCCCAGCATTTT
TRBD2 NA TRBJ2-5 TRBV6-6 CASSYRILAGETQYF TGTGCCAGCAGTTACAGGATCCTAGCGGGGGAGACCCAGTACTTC